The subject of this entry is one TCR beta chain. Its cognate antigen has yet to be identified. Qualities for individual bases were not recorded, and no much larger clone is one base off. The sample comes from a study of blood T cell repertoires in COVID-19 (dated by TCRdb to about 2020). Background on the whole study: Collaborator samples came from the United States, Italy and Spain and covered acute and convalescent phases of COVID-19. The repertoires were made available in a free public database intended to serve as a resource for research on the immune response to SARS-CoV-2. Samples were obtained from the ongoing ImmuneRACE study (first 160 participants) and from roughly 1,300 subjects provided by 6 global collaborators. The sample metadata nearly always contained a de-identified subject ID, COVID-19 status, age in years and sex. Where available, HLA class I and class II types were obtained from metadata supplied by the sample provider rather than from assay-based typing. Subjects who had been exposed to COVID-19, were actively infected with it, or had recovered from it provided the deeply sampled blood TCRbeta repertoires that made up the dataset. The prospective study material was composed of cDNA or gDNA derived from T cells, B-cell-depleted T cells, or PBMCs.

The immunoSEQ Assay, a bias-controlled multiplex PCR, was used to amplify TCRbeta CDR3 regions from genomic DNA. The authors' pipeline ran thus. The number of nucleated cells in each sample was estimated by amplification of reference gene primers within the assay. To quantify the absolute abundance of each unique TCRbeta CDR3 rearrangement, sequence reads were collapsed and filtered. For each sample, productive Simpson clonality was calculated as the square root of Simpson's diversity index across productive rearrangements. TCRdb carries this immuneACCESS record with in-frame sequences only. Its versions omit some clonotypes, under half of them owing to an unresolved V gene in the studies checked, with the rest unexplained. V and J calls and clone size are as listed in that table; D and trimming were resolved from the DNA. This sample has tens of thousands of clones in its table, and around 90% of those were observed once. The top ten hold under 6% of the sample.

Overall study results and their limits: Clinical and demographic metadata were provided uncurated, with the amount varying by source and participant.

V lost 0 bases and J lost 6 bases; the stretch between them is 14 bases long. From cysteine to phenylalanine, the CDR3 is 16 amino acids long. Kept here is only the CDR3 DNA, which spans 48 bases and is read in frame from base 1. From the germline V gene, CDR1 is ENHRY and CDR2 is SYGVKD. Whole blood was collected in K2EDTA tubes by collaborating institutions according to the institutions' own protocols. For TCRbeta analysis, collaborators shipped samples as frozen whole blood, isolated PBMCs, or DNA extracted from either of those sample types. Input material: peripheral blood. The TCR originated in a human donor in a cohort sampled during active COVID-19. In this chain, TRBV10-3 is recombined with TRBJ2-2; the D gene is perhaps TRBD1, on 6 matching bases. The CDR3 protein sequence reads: CAISESAQGRPGELFF. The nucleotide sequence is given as TGTGCCATCAGTGAGTCGGCGCAGGGGCGGCCCGGGGAGCTGTTTTTT.